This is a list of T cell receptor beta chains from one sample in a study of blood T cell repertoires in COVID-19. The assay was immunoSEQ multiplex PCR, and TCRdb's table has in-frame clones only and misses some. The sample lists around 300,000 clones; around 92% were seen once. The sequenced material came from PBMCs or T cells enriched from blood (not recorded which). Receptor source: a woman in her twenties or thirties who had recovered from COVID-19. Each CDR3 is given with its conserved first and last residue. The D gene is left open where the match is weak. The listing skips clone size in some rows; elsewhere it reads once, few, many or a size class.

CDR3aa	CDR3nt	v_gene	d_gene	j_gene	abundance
CASSGLALNNEQFF	TGTGCCAGCAGCGGACTAGCCCTAAACAATGAGCAGTTCTTC	TRBV11-3	TRBD2	TRBJ2-1	.
CASSLGYTTGGNTIYF	TGTGCCAGCAGCTTAGGCTACACGACAGGAGGAAACACCATATATTTT	TRBV13	.	TRBJ1-3	.
CATSRGLAGGPAYEQFF	TGTGCCACCAGCAGGGGACTAGCGGGAGGCCCTGCTTATGAGCAGTTCTTC	TRBV15	TRBD2	TRBJ2-1	.
CASSQGLRTRNTDTQYF	TGCGCCAGCAGCCAAGGGCTCCGCACCCGAAACACAGATACGCAGTATTTT	TRBV4-1	.	TRBJ2-3	.
CASSLEASGYEQYF	TGCGCCAGCAGCTTGGAAGCTAGCGGCTACGAGCAGTACTTC	TRBV5-1	TRBD2	TRBJ2-7	.
CASSTRTGLRNQPQHF	TGTGCCAGCAGTACAAGGACAGGGCTCCGTAATCAGCCCCAGCATTTT	TRBV28	TRBD1	TRBJ1-5	once
CASGLVLGPPDAYEQYF	TGTGCTAGTGGTTTGGTACTGGGGCCGCCAGACGCCTACGAGCAGTACTTC	TRBV12-5	.	TRBJ2-7	.
CASSQGTGGGGYTF	TGTGCCAGCAGCCAAGGGACAGGGGGCGGTGGCTACACCTTC	TRBV3-1/TRBV3-2	TRBD1	TRBJ1-2	.
CASTLYGKGYSSGANVLTF	TGTGCCAGTACACTTTACGGGAAAGGGTATTCATCTGGGGCCAACGTCCTGACTTTC	TRBV19	.	TRBJ2-6	.
CAWVAGQGNTGELFF	TGTGCCTGGGTGGCCGGACAGGGGAACACCGGGGAGCTGTTTTTT	TRBV30	TRBD1	TRBJ2-2	.
CASSFRGQASPGNTIYF	TGTGCCAGCAGCTTTCGAGGACAGGCCTCACCTGGAAACACCATATATTTT	TRBV5-4	TRBD1	TRBJ1-3	.
CAWSRGTNYGYTF	TGTGCCTGGAGTCGCGGGACGAACTATGGCTACACCTTC	TRBV30	.	TRBJ1-2	once
CASSSSGQFYEQYF	TGTGCCAGCAGCTCTAGCGGACAGTTCTACGAGCAGTACTTC	TRBV7-6	.	TRBJ2-7	once
CASSLSGDSSYEQYF	TGTGCCAGCAGCTTATCCGGGGACAGCTCCTACGAGCAGTACTTC	TRBV7-3	TRBD1	TRBJ2-7	once
CASNAPRLSSIPYEQYF	TGTGCCAGCAACGCCCCGCGATTGTCGTCCATTCCCTACGAGCAGTACTTC	TRBV5-8	.	TRBJ2-7	.
CASSSRGLAGGTYEQYF	TGTGCCAGCAGCTCCCGAGGGCTAGCGGGAGGAACCTACGAGCAGTACTTC	TRBV7-2	TRBD2	TRBJ2-7	.
CASSVGLGGDADTQYF	TGTGCCAGCAGCGTCGGACTAGGGGGAGACGCAGATACGCAGTATTTT	TRBV7-6	.	TRBJ2-3	.
CASSYGQVYSYEQYF	TGTGCCAGCAGCTACGGACAGGTCTACTCCTACGAGCAGTACTTC	TRBV7-9	TRBD1	TRBJ2-7	.
CASSQGGAGGMAKNIQYF	TGCGCCAGCAGCCAAGGCGGGGCGGGAGGGATGGCCAAAAACATTCAGTACTTC	TRBV4-1	TRBD2	TRBJ2-4	.
CASSYGQGGPYGYTF	TGTGCCAGCAGCTACGGACAGGGGGGTCCCTATGGCTACACCTTC	TRBV3-1/TRBV3-2	TRBD1	TRBJ1-2	.
CASTQQGVREKLFF	TGTGCCAGCACTCAACAGGGGGTGCGTGAAAAACTGTTTTTT	TRBV28	TRBD1	TRBJ1-4	.
CASSSYAGKGYTF	TGTGCCAGCAGCTCCTACGCGGGAAAAGGCTACACCTTC	TRBV7-8	.	TRBJ1-2	.
CASRTASYNSPLHF	TGTGCCAGCCGGACAGCCAGCTATAATTCACCCCTCCACTTT	TRBV27	.	TRBJ1-6	few
CASSSPPRGNNEKLFF	TGTGCCAGCAGCTCCCCCCCCCGAGGGAATAATGAAAAACTGTTTTTT	TRBV7-8	.	TRBJ1-4	.
CASSLGGSSYEQYF	TGTGCCAGCAGTTTGGGCGGGAGCTCCTACGAGCAGTACTTC	TRBV27	TRBD2	TRBJ2-7	.
CASSTREDSGELFF	TGTGCCAGCAGCACACGGGAGGACAGCGGGGAGCTGTTTTTT	TRBV7-3	.	TRBJ2-2	.
CASSLWTSGNTGELFF	TGTGCCAGCAGCTTATGGACTAGCGGGAACACCGGGGAGCTGTTTTTT	TRBV7-9	TRBD2	TRBJ2-2	.
CASSRDRKETQYF	TGTGCCAGCAGCAGGGACAGAAAAGAGACCCAGTACTTC	TRBV12-3/TRBV12-4	TRBD1	TRBJ2-5	.
CASSLLGTGGEYEQFF	TGTGCCAGCAGTTTACTCGGGACAGGGGGCGAATATGAGCAGTTCTTC	TRBV27	TRBD1	TRBJ2-1	.
CASSLSIRDNYNSPLHF	TGTGCCAGCAGTTTATCGATCCGGGACAACTATAATTCACCCCTCCACTTT	TRBV27	.	TRBJ1-6	.
CASSSHRGRNFNEQFF	TGTGCCAGCAGCTCGCACAGGGGGCGCAATTTCAATGAGCAGTTCTTC	TRBV11-2	TRBD1	TRBJ2-1	.
CASSPPGTSGDNEQFF	TGTGCCAGCTCACCACCTGGGACTAGCGGGGACAATGAGCAGTTCTTC	TRBV18	TRBD2	TRBJ2-1	.
CATSDPFRGTEAFF	TGTGCCACCAGTGACCCCTTTCGCGGCACTGAAGCTTTCTTT	TRBV24-1	.	TRBJ1-1	few
CASSIRRGKGTSQPQHF	TGTGCCAGTAGTATTCGCCGGGGTAAGGGAACCTCCCAGCCCCAGCATTTT	TRBV19	.	TRBJ1-5	.
CASSLGLAGGSNTQYF	TGTGCCAGCAGCTTGGGACTAGCGGGAGGATCGAATACGCAGTATTTT	TRBV11-2	TRBD2	TRBJ2-3	.
CASSILAGVSYNEQFF	TGTGCCAGCAGTATCTTGGCGGGGGTCTCCTACAATGAGCAGTTCTTC	TRBV7-9	TRBD2	TRBJ2-1	.
CASTLSRDIWAF	TGTGCCAGTACCTTATCCCGGGACATATGGGCCTTC	TRBV19	.	TRBJ1-2	once
CASSGRGYLARNQPQHF	TGTGCCAGCAGTGGCAGGGGCTACTTAGCTCGCAATCAGCCCCAGCATTTT	TRBV6-1	.	TRBJ1-5	.
CASSLIENSPLHF	TGTGCCAGCAGTTTAATTGAGAATTCACCCCTCCACTTT	TRBV12-3/TRBV12-4	.	TRBJ1-6	.
CASSPLSGASYNEQFF	TGTGCCAGCAGCCCTCTTAGCGGAGCCTCCTACAATGAGCAGTTCTTC	TRBV5-4	.	TRBJ2-1	.
CASSVVQGAGETQYF	TGTGCCAGTAGTGTCGTACAGGGGGCAGGAGAGACCCAGTACTTC	TRBV19	TRBD1	TRBJ2-5	.
CASGVPGPGNQPQHF	TGCGCCAGCGGAGTACCCGGCCCGGGAAATCAGCCCCAGCATTTT	TRBV4-1	.	TRBJ1-5	.
CASSKEIGEGQGLYTQYF	TGTGCCAGCAGCAAAGAAATCGGTGAAGGACAGGGGCTTTATACGCAGTATTTT	TRBV21-1	.	TRBJ2-3	once
CASSSEGIQYF	TGCGCCAGCAGCTCGGAGGGCATTCAGTACTTC	TRBV5-1	.	TRBJ2-4	.
CASSIPGEAGELFF	TGTGCCAGTAGTATTCCGGGGGAGGCCGGGGAGCTGTTTTTT	TRBV19	.	TRBJ2-2	.
CASRTGGSLSYEQYF	TGTGCCAGCAGGACGGGCGGGTCTCTTTCCTACGAGCAGTACTTC	TRBV25-1	.	TRBJ2-7	.